This T cell receptor (beta chain) was sequenced in a study of shared clonotypes between healthy human individuals. General study results and limits: The low donor count limited represented genetic and exposure-history diversity.

With respect to this clone: Its matching antigen is unknown.

CDR1 is SGDLS and CDR2 is YYNGEE in the germline V gene. CDR3 length: 15 residues. Deletions cut 2 bases from V and 5 bases from J, with 13 bases between. Libraries were prepared by immunoSEQ multiplex PCR; TCRdb keeps only in-frame clonotypes and omits some of them. The repertoire holds 550,000 to 800,000 clones, with roughly 70% as singletons. Sequencing input: memory CD4+ T cells sorted from blood. Noted subset: CD45RA-negative fraction. This sequence originates from a woman under 40 in good health. The gene calls are TRBV9 and TRBJ1-4; possible D gene TRBD1, 6 bases. CDR3: CASSVSGARNEKLFF. CDR3 in DNA: TGTGCCAGCAGCGTTTCGGGGGCCAGGAATGAAAAACTGTTTTTT.